These 27 T cell receptor beta chains were all obtained from the same sample, sequenced in a study of CD4 T cell repertoires in COVID-19. Produced via immunoSEQ multiplex PCR; TCRdb's table is partial and in-frame only. The profile shows about 24,000 clones, 93% of them singletons. Sequencing was done directly on freshly isolated, uncultured memory T cells. The starting material was circulating follicular helper CD4+ T cells (cTfh) from blood, obtained before the COVID-19 pandemic. The receptors come from a human donor who had COVID-19.

The chain has TRBV7-9 and TRBJ2-7, with D maybe TRBD2 (6 bases). Trimming removed 0 bases from V and 5 bases from J, with 11 bases in between. Germline V gives CDR1 SEHNR, CDR2 FQNEAQ (reference sequence). CDR3 size: 14 residues. The CDR3 coding sequence is TGTGCCAGCAGCTTAGCTCCGGAGCGGGACGAGCAGTACTTC. Its translation: CASSLAPERDEQYF.

V gene TRBV30 combines with J gene TRBJ2-7; TRBD2 matches at 9 bases. This CDR3 contains 15 residues. Germline loops: CDR1 GTSNPN, CDR2 SVGIG (reference sequence). The trim removed 3 bases at V and 0 bases at J, leaving 6 bases unmatched. The CDR3 DNA reads TGTGCCTGGAGCGCCGGGACTAGCTCCTCCTACGAGCAGTACTTC. Protein: CAWSAGTSSSYEQYF.

This clone was counted between two and nine times. The genes are TRBV10-3 and TRBJ1-5, with unresolved D. The germline gives CDR1 ENHRY, CDR2 SYGVKD. V was clipped by 0 bases and J by 2 bases, with 11 bases between them. The CDR3 contains 16 residues. The CDR3 region is CAISESRGTGNQPQHF. CDR3 nucleotide sequence: TGTGCCATCAGTGAGTCGCGGGGTACGGGCAATCAGCCCCAGCATTTT.

The chain recombines TRBV9 with TRBJ1-5; TRBD1 matches at 7 bases. This CDR3 has 14 residues. Germline CDR1 and CDR2: SGDLS and YYNGEE. The junction had 5 bases not matched to a gene; V was cut back by 4 bases and J by 4 bases. Here the CDR3 DNA reads TGTGCCAGCAGCTCGGGACAGACTAATCAGCCCCAGCATTTT. It is translated as CASSSGQTNQPQHF. The variable domain in full, with the rest retrieved from reference TRBV9 and TRBJ1-5, is DSGVTQTPKHLITATGQRVTLRCSPRSGDLSVYWYQQSLDQGLQFLIQYYNGEERAKGNILERFSAQQFPDLHSELNLSSLELGDSALYFCASSSGQTNQPQHFGDGTRLSIL.

The chain combines TRBV5-6 with TRBJ2-2; a possible D gene is TRBD1 (6 bases). Germline V lookup: CDR1 SGHDT, CDR2 YYEEEE. V gave up 4 bases and J gave up 4 bases, with 14 bases separating them. This CDR3 contains 15 residues. CDR3 protein: CASSRLRGSTGELFF. Here the CDR3 DNA reads TGTGCCAGCAGCCGTTTGAGGGGGAGCACCGGGGAGCTGTTTTTT.

The rearrangement links TRBV4-1 to TRBJ2-7, with a possible D match to TRBD2 (6 bases). CDR1 MGHRA and CDR2 YSYEKL come from the germline V gene. V dropped 4 bases and J dropped 2 bases, with 15 bases sitting between them. This CDR3 region has 15 residues. The CDR3 DNA reads as TGCGCCAGCAGCCGAGGCGGGACCGACCCCTACGAGCAGTACTTC. This gives the protein CASSRGGTDPYEQYF.

This clone was recorded once. The J gene is TRBJ2-5, the V gene TRBV29-1, with 14 bases lining up with TRBD2. Germline trimming cut 7 bases from V and 5 bases from J; bases unmatched to any gene: 12. This CDR3 comprises 16 residues. Per germline, CDR1 SQVTM and CDR2 ANQGSEA. CDR3 sequence reads: CSGGTSGSGRRETQYF. CDR3 nucleotide sequence: TGCAGCGGAGGGACTAGCGGGAGCGGCCGGAGGGAGACCCAGTACTTC.

The chain employs TRBV6-6 and TRBJ2-2, with 9 bases lining up with TRBD1. Per germline, CDR1 MNHNY and CDR2 SVGAGI (reference sequence). CDR3 size: 16 residues. The junction had 13 bases not matched to a gene; V was cut back by 7 bases and J by 7 bases. This chain's CDR3 is CASTIRDRVDGGELFF. CDR3 DNA: TGTGCCAGCACTATCCGGGACAGGGTAGACGGCGGGGAGCTGTTTTTT.

This CDR3 reads CASSPQLAGTGELFF. The DNA for the CDR3 is TGTGCCAGCAGTCCCCAACTAGCGGGCACCGGGGAGCTGTTTTTT. The chain joins TRBV28 to TRBJ2-2; 9 nucleotides match TRBD2. CDR1 is MDHEN and CDR2 is SYDVKM in the germline V gene. V lost 5 bases and J lost 4; bases outside the gene matches: 5. CDR3 length equals 15 residues.

V gene TRBV7-8 combines with J gene TRBJ2-4, with 7 bases fitting TRBD1. The CDR3 consists of 13 residues. V shed 4 bases and J 14 bases; nucleotides not matched to a gene: 11. Germline loops: CDR1 SGHVS, CDR2 FQNEAQ. CDR3 loop: CASSSHPGTDEYF. In DNA, the CDR3 is TGTGCCAGCAGCTCCCACCCCGGGACAGATGAGTACTTC.

In this sample, this clone turned up once. V and J are TRBV14 and TRBJ2-7, with 9 bases that match TRBD1. J lost 3 bases, V lost 1 base, and 4 bases had no gene match. Germline-derived CDR1 and CDR2 are SGHDN and FVKESK. The CDR3 contains 15 residues. The DNA for the CDR3 is TGTGCCAGCAGCCAAGTCGGGACAGGGCACTACGAGCAGTACTTC. It specifies CASSQVGTGHYEQYF.

Comments on this clone: The same CDR3 also results from other DNA sequences found in this sample. V is TRBV11-2 and J is TRBJ2-7; TRBD1 aligns across 7 bases. V gave up 5 bases and J gave up 4 bases; unmatched junction bases: 8. The CDR3 loop spans 14 amino acids. Germline CDR1 reads SGHAT; CDR2 reads FQNNGV. The DNA for the CDR3 is TGTGCCAGCAGCCTAGGGGGCAGCACGTACGAGCAGTACTTC. The encoded protein is CASSLGGSTYEQYF.

The chain has TRBV28 and TRBJ1-5; possibly TRBD1 for D (6 bases). Germline V gene data show CDR1 as MDHEN and CDR2 as SYDVKM. CDR3 length: 12 amino acids. The V end lost 7 bases, the J end lost 4 bases, and 8 bases lay between the germline ends. Here the CDR3 reads CASKTGNQPQHF. The CDR3 nucleotides are TGTGCCAGCAAAACAGGGAATCAGCCCCAGCATTTT.

This clone was seen a few times. This chain joins TRBV5-5 and TRBJ1-5; D is uncertain. Trimming stripped 3 bases from V and 0 bases from J, with 16 bases between. The V gene's germline CDR1 is SGHKS and CDR2 YYEKEE (reference sequence). This CDR3 comprises 17 residues. The CDR3 protein is CASSSRPEADSNQPQHF. CDR3 sequence (DNA): TGTGCCAGCAGCTCACGCCCGGAGGCCGATAGCAATCAGCCCCAGCATTTT.

The V and J genes are TRBV4-2 and TRBJ1-1, with D hard to call. The V and J ends lost 4 bases and 7 bases respectively, with 13 bases between them. The germline V gene encodes CDR1 LGHNA and CDR2 YNFKEQ. The CDR3 is 13 amino acids. Here the CDR3 DNA reads TGTGCCAGCAGCCCTCCCGGTCGAGATGAAGCTTTCTTT. Translating gives CASSPPGRDEAFF.

The chain recombines TRBV5-1 with TRBJ2-1; 8 bases line up with TRBD2. The CDR3 loop spans 15 amino acids. V lost 4 bases, J lost 7 bases, and 10 bases stayed unmatched. Germline values: CDR1 SGHRS, CDR2 YFSETQ. The CDR3 DNA reads TGCGCCAGCAGCAAAAACCGGGGGGGGTCTAATGAGCAGTTCTTC. It codes for CASSKNRGGSNEQFF.

V usage is TRBV2 and J usage is TRBJ2-2, with D perhaps TRBD1 (5 bases). The CDR3 has 13 residues. Trimming pared 6 bases from V and 4 bases from J, leaving 9 bases between. Germline CDR1 is SNHLY and CDR2 is FYNNEI. The CDR3 DNA is TGTGCCAGCAGATATACAGGCACCGGGGAGCTGTTTTTT. As protein: CASRYTGTGELFF.

V and J are TRBV7-2 and TRBJ2-1, with 11 nucleotides matching TRBD2. CDR1 is SGHTA, CDR2 FQGNSA, per germline. The CDR3 loop spans 15 amino acids. V dropped 1 base and J dropped 9; count of bases not matched to a gene: 5. The DNA of the CDR3 is TGTGCCAGCAGCTTAGTCCGGCTAGCGGGAGGTGAGCAGTTCTTC. Its translation: CASSLVRLAGGEQFF.

This sequence joins TRBV7-9 and TRBJ1-5, with D unresolved. The CDR3 is made up of 12 amino acids. V was shortened by 2 bases and J by 8 bases, with 7 bases between the two germline ends. Germline CDR1 SEHNR, CDR2 FQNEAQ (reference sequence). The CDR3 bases are TGTGCCAGCAGCTTAAACCAGAAGCCCCAGCATTTT. It codes for CASSLNQKPQHF.

The rearrangement joins TRBV14 to TRBJ2-1; a possible D gene is TRBD2 (5 bases). The CDR3 loop spans 13 amino acids. CDR1 SGHDN and CDR2 FVKESK come from the germline V gene. V lost 0 bases, J lost 6 bases, and 6 bases lay in between. The CDR3 region is CASSQEGSNEQFF. The CDR3 region has the DNA TGTGCCAGCAGCCAAGAAGGGAGCAATGAGCAGTTCTTC.

The rearrangement joins TRBV10-1 to TRBJ2-3; 7 bases agree with TRBD2. From germline, CDR1 is WNHNN and CDR2 SYGVQD (reference sequence). This CDR3 has 14 residues. J lost 4 bases, V lost 0 bases, and 1 base had no gene match. The CDR3 loop is CASSESGRADTQYF. CDR3 DNA sequence: TGCGCCAGCAGTGAGTCGGGGAGGGCAGATACGCAGTATTTT.

The rearrangement joins TRBV7-2 to TRBJ2-7; TRBD2 is a possible D gene (5 bases). The length of the CDR3 is 14 residues. Germline CDR1 SGHTA, CDR2 FQGNSA. The germline V and J ends were trimmed by 8 bases and 0 bases, with 14 bases remaining between them. CDR3 DNA: TGTGCCAGCGCTAGGCCGGGGAGCTCCTACGAGCAGTACTTC. Translating gives CASARPGSSYEQYF.

This clone has just one count. The chain carries TRBV19 and TRBJ2-6; D ambiguous. CDR3 size: 16 residues. V dropped 1 base and J dropped 0 bases, with 7 bases sitting between them. The germline V gene encodes CDR1 LNHDA and CDR2 SQIVND (reference sequence). Here the CDR3 reads CASSIGRFSGANVLTF. For the CDR3, the DNA is TGTGCCAGTAGTATAGGTCGGTTCTCTGGGGCCAACGTCCTGACTTTC.

CDR3 in DNA: TGTGCCAGCAGTTACGTGAGGCGCGAGCAGTACTTC. Amino acids: CASSYVRREQYF. V gene TRBV6-6 combines with J gene TRBJ2-7; D remains ambiguous. Trimming removed 2 bases at V and 6 bases at J, with 8 bases between. Germline values: CDR1 MNHNY, CDR2 SVGAGI (reference sequence). This CDR3 has 12 residues.

The genes are TRBV19 and TRBJ1-5, with 10 bases lining up with TRBD1. Germline assignment: CDR1 LNHDA and CDR2 SQIVND (reference sequence). The ends lost 3 bases at V and 5 bases at J; junction bases unmatched: 10. This CDR3 has 17 amino acids. The CDR3 reads CASSIHPDRGRDQPQHF. The CDR3 DNA reads as TGTGCCAGTAGTATCCACCCTGACAGGGGGCGAGATCAGCCCCAGCATTTT.

This chain uses TRBV10-1 with TRBJ2-2; D possibly corresponds to TRBD2 (5 bases). Trimming shortened V by 4 bases and J by 3 bases, and 9 bases separated the two germline ends. The CDR3 sequence is 14 residues long. CDR1 is WNHNN and CDR2 is SYGVQD in the germline V gene (reference sequence). The CDR3 reads CASSGSGYTGELFF. The CDR3 nucleotides are TGCGCCAGCAGTGGAAGCGGATACACCGGGGAGCTGTTTTTT.

The chain links TRBV18 to TRBJ1-1, with 9 bases identical to TRBD1. The CDR3 has 15 amino acids. Germline V gene data show CDR1 as KGHSH and CDR2 as LQKENI. V lost 3 bases to trimming and J lost 1 base; unmatched junction nucleotides: 3. The CDR3 sequence: CASSPGQGRNTEAFF. For the CDR3, the DNA is TGTGCCAGCTCACCGGGACAGGGCAGGAACACTGAAGCTTTCTTT.